This entry lists 11 T cell receptor beta chains sequenced from one sample in a study of Ad26.COV2.S vaccination and SARS-CoV-2 variants. Regarding treatment: some 20 received Ad26.COV2.S at low or high dose, single or two shots; roughly five received placebo; per-sample allocation not given. Day 63 after the first vaccine or placebo injection was the time point for sampling. Assay: immunoSEQ multiplex PCR; the TCRdb copy retains only in-frame clones and omits some. The profile covers about 330,000 clones, with 90% appearing a single time and 4.5% to 7% taken by the ten largest. The material sequenced was peripheral blood, taken in a trial of Ad26.COV2.S vaccine versus placebo. The receptors were gathered from a person between 18 and 60 years old who received the Ad26.COV2.S COVID-19 vaccine or a placebo.

This chain joins TRBV27 and TRBJ2-5; 8 bases are shared with TRBD1. Germline V gene data show CDR1 as MNHEY and CDR2 as SMNVEV (reference sequence). This CDR3 has 14 residues. Trimming took 5 bases from V and 5 from J; bases not matched to a gene: 7. CDR3 sequence reads: CASSQTGVWETQYF. The CDR3 nucleotides are TGTGCCAGCAGTCAGACAGGGGTTTGGGAGACCCAGTACTTC.

This clone was seen only a few times. The chain links TRBV10-1 to TRBJ2-1; TRBD2 agrees at 9 bases. With V trimmed by 6 bases and J by 2 bases, 11 bases remained unmatched. Germline V gene data show CDR1 as WNHNN and CDR2 as SYGVQD (reference sequence). This CDR3 region has 17 residues. CDR3 nucleotide sequence: TGCGCCAGCAGCGCCGTAATAGCGGGGGATACCTACAATGAGCAGTTCTTC. Protein sequence: CASSAVIAGDTYNEQFF.

The V and J genes are TRBV4-3 and TRBJ1-5; D gene unclear. From germline, CDR1 is LGHNA and CDR2 YSLEER. The V gene lost 0 bases and the J gene lost 0 bases, with 24 bases spanning the gap. The CDR3 sequence is 21 residues long. This CDR3 is CASSQEVQPTHPLYSNQPQHF. The CDR3, as DNA: TGCGCCAGCAGCCAAGAGGTCCAGCCTACACACCCCCTTTATAGCAATCAGCCCCAGCATTTT.

J is TRBJ1-1 and V is TRBV19; 9 bases agree with TRBD1. Looked up from germline, CDR1 is LNHDA and CDR2 is SQIVND (reference sequence). The CDR3 runs to 15 residues. Losses at the gene ends were 4 bases for V and 0 bases for J; bases not matched to a gene: 3. The CDR3 DNA sequence: TGTGCCAGTAGTACGGGGACAGGGATGAACACTGAAGCTTTCTTT. It translates to CASSTGTGMNTEAFF.

The chain carries TRBV7-2 and TRBJ1-5; TRBD1 matches 9 bases. Germline V gives CDR1 SGHTA, CDR2 FQGNSA. After removal of 4 bases from V and 4 bases from J, the junction contained 5 bases not matched to a gene. The CDR3 runs to 15 residues. The CDR3 bases are TGTGCCAGCAGCTACCGACAGGGGGGTAATCAGCCCCAGCATTTT. This encodes CASSYRQGGNQPQHF.

The chain recombines TRBV5-5 with TRBJ1-3, with D tentatively TRBD1 (6 bases). This CDR3 spans 15 amino acids. Trimming took off 4 bases at V and 6 bases at J, with 17 bases between the two ends. The germline V gene has CDR1 SGHKS and CDR2 YYEKEE (reference sequence). CDR3 in DNA: TGTGCCAGCAGCCTCCGGACAGAAGTTGCAAACACCATATATTTT. Amino acids: CASSLRTEVANTIYF.

The gene calls are TRBV7-9 and TRBJ1-2; D gene ambiguous. The CDR3 has 14 residues. Trimming stripped 5 bases from V and 2 bases from J, with 12 bases between. Germline values: CDR1 SEHNR, CDR2 FQNEAQ (reference sequence). The CDR3 DNA follows: TGTGCCAGCAGCAAGTTGGGAGAAAACTATGGCTACACCTTC. Amino acid sequence: CASSKLGENYGYTF.

The sample holds one count of this clone. The genes are TRBV7-9 and TRBJ1-1; 11 bases map to TRBD1. There are 16 residues in the CDR3. CDR1 and CDR2 (germline): SEHNR, FQNEAQ (reference sequence). With V trimmed by 5 bases and J by 1 base, 6 bases remained unmatched. CDR3 residues: CASSPRTGGRNTEAFF. DNA of the CDR3: TGTGCCAGCAGCCCTCGGACAGGGGGCAGGAACACTGAAGCTTTCTTT.

This chain connects TRBV5-1 to TRBJ2-5, with a tentative D call TRBD2 (5 bases). From germline, CDR1 is SGHRS and CDR2 YFSETQ. CDR3 length: 13 amino acids. The V end was cut by 6 bases, the J end by 4 bases, with 13 bases between. The CDR3, as DNA: TGCGCCAGCATACCGGGAAATGGAGAGACCCAGTACTTC. Its translation is CASIPGNGETQYF. Full variable domain (rest looked up from reference TRBV5-1 and TRBJ2-5): KAGVTQTPRYLIKTRGQQVTLSCSPISGHRSVSWYQQTPGQGLQFLFEYFSETQRNKGNFPGRFSGRQFSNSRSEMNVSTLELGDSALYLCASIPGNGETQYFGPGTRLLVL.

The chain recombines TRBV13 with TRBJ1-1; D unclear. Germline V CDR1 and CDR2: PRHDT, FYEKMQ (reference sequence). Trimming removed 0 bases at V and 1 base at J, with 6 bases between. There are 14 residues in the CDR3. The CDR3 region has the DNA TGTGCCAGCAGCTTAGGATGGCCGAACACTGAAGCTTTCTTT. Translation gives CASSLGWPNTEAFF.

The count of this clone is one. The chain is built from TRBV29-1 and TRBJ1-2; the match to TRBD1 covers 9 bases. Germline CDR1 reads SQVTM; CDR2 reads ANQGSEA. The CDR3 spans 16 residues. With V trimmed by 6 bases and J by 2 bases, 13 bases remained unmatched. The CDR3 here is CSVLGRGTGRNYGYTF. The DNA of the CDR3 is TGCAGCGTCCTAGGGAGGGGGACAGGGCGCAACTATGGCTACACCTTC.